This is a list of T cell receptor beta chains from one sample in a study of Graves' ophthalmopathy and Graves' hyperthyroidism. TCRdb ran MiXCR on the multiplex PCR reads and lists one entry per CDR3 protein. The table records about 400,000 distinct CDR3 sequences, about 16% of them present only once. Sequenced input: peripheral blood. The receptors come from a woman aged 18-30 years with stable Graves' hyperthyroidism. Each CDR3 is given with its conserved first and last residue. D genes are given only for firm matches. Clone sizes are given selectively: once, few, many, or a class where the clone is expanded.

TRBJ1-5	NA	many	TRBV6-2/TRBV6-3	TGTGCCAGCAGTTCCCAGGGGAAGACCCTTCGGCAGCCCCAGCATTTT	CASSSQGKTLRQPQHF
TRBJ1-1	NA	NA	TRBV20-1	TGCAGTGCCCGAGACCGAGACTTTGAAGCTTTCTTT	CSARDRDFEAFF
TRBJ2-7	NA	NA	TRBV10-3	TGTGCCGTCACCCCTACCCCCTACGAGCAGTACTTC	CAVTPTPYEQYF
TRBJ2-2	NA	many	TRBV11-2	TGTGCCAGCAGCTTAGATCTGGGGCAATTGACCGGGGAGCTGTTTTTT	CASSLDLGQLTGELFF
TRBJ1-1	NA	many	TRBV12-3/TRBV12-4	TGTGCCAGCAACTTGGGGGGGATCACTGAAGCTTTCTTT	CASNLGGITEAFF
TRBJ2-2	NA	many	TRBV27	TGTGCCAGCAGTTCGTGGGGGGAGCTGTTTTTT	CASSSWGELFF
TRBJ2-7	NA	many	TRBV2	TGTGCCAGCAGTGTTGACATTTTTTACGAGCAGTACTTC	CASSVDIFYEQYF
TRBJ1-1	NA	many	TRBV27	TGTGCCAGCAGTGCCTTAGTGGGTAGGACTGAAGCTTTCTTT	CASSALVGRTEAFF
TRBJ2-7	TRBD1	NA	TRBV6-2/TRBV6-3	TGTGCCAGCAGTTACGACGACAGGGGCTCCTACGAGCAGTACTTC	CASSYDDRGSYEQYF
TRBJ1-5	TRBD1	many	TRBV19	TGTGCCAGTTCTTCCTCCGGGACAGAGGCTAATCAGCCCCAGCATTTT	CASSSSGTEANQPQHF
TRBJ1-1	NA	NA	TRBV11-2	TGTGCCAGCAGCCACAGCGGAGCCCAGCAAGCTTTCTTT	CASSHSGAQQAFF
TRBJ2-7	NA	NA	TRBV7-9	TGTGCCACCTCGGCCCCGGCCCAGGGTTTTGGGCAGTACTTC	CATSAPAQGFGQYF
TRBJ1-5	NA	many	TRBV12-3/TRBV12-4	TGTGCCAGCACCCTCGGGGGAAATCAGCCCCAGCATTTT	CASTLGGNQPQHF
TRBJ1-1	TRBD1	NA	TRBV7-9	TGTGCCAGCAGCACCTTGGGGACAGTGAACACTGAAGCTTTCTTT	CASSTLGTVNTEAFF
TRBJ1-2	NA	many	TRBV7-8	TGTGCCAGCAGCTTAGAGGACCGTTATAAGCTCGACTATGGCTACACCTTC	CASSLEDRYKLDYGYTF
TRBJ1-1	NA	many	TRBV19	TGTGCCAGTACTATAACGACAGGTAGTGGTGAAGCTTTCTTT	CASTITTGSGEAFF
TRBJ1-5	NA	few	TRBV4-2	TGTGCCAGCAGCCAAGATCTGAATCAGCCCCAGCATTTT	CASSQDLNQPQHF
TRBJ1-1	NA	NA	TRBV5-1	TGCGCCAGCAGCTTGTCGGGGGGGCCGGGCACTGAAGCTTTCTTT	CASSLSGGPGTEAFF
TRBJ1-1	NA	NA	TRBV7-2	TGTGCCAGCAGCCGTTTCACTGAAGCTTTCTTT	CASSRFTEAFF
TRBJ2-5	NA	NA	TRBV20-1	TGCAGTGCTAGAGACGCTAGGACACCCGTAGCAGAGACCCAGTACTTC	CSARDARTPVAETQYF
TRBJ2-5	NA	many	TRBV6-1	TGTGCCAGCAGTGAATTAGGCCCCCAGTACCAAGAGACCCAGTACTTC	CASSELGPQYQETQYF
TRBJ2-7	TRBD1	many	TRBV20-1	TGCAGTGCTAGAGTCTTCGGACAGGGGGGCTACGAGCAGTACTTC	CSARVFGQGGYEQYF
TRBJ1-2	NA	many	TRBV6-5	TGTGCCAGCAGTTACCGGTTGGGCCTCAACTATGGCTACACCTTC	CASSYRLGLNYGYTF
TRBJ1-2	TRBD1	many	TRBV7-8	TGTGCCAGCAGGGACACCGGGACAGGGGCTGGTGGCTACACCTTC	CASRDTGTGAGGYTF
TRBJ2-2	NA	NA	TRBV5-1	TGCGCCAGCAGCACCGGCGACGGGGAGCTGTTTTTT	CASSTGDGELFF
TRBJ1-1	NA	many	TRBV12-3/TRBV12-4	TGTGCCAGCAGTTTAAGTATTAGGGCTTTCTTT	CASSLSIRAFF
TRBJ2-2	TRBD2	few	TRBV11-2	TGTGCCACCGGGGACTATGCGAACACCGGGGAGCTGTTTTTT	CATGDYANTGELFF
TRBJ1-2	NA	NA	TRBV6-1	TGTGCCAGCAGATCGGTTAACTATGGCTACACCTTC	CASRSVNYGYTF
TRBJ1-1	NA	many	TRBV11-2	TGTGCCAGCACCCTCCGCCCGCAACTGGGGGACACTGAAGCTTTCTTT	CASTLRPQLGDTEAFF
TRBJ2-7	TRBD1	many	TRBV15	TGTGCCACCAGCAGGAATGGACAGGGGTCCTACGAGCAGTACTTC	CATSRNGQGSYEQYF
TRBJ2-5	NA	few	TRBV3-1	TGTGCCAGCAGGCCCCTCGAGACTAGTAGGACCCAGTACTTC	CASRPLETSRTQYF
TRBJ1-1	TRBD1	many	TRBV29-1	TGCAGCGTTGTCCCACAGGGGGCTTTCTTT	CSVVPQGAFF
TRBJ2-7	NA	many	TRBV6-1	TGTGCCGTGCTTACAGGAGGCATGGCTCACTACGAGCAGTACTTC	CAVLTGGMAHYEQYF
TRBJ1-2	NA	many	TRBV6-5	TGTGCCAGCAGGGGGTCGGCAGGGACCTATGGCTACACCTTC	CASRGSAGTYGYTF
TRBJ1-1	NA	many	TRBV14	TGTGCCAGCAGCCGGGACTTCACTGAAGCTTTCTTT	CASSRDFTEAFF
TRBJ2-2	NA	NA	TRBV20-1	TGCAGTGCGCAAATCAGGGGGGGCACTGGCGGGGAGCTGTTTTTT	CSAQIRGGTGGELFF
TRBJ2-5	TRBD2	many	TRBV24-1	TGTGCCACCAGTGACTCCGGACTAGCGGGGGGAGGGACCCAGTACTTC	CATSDSGLAGGGTQYF
TRBJ1-2	TRBD1	many	TRBV20-1	TGCAGTGCTAGTGGACAGGGGCTCTTCTATGGCTACACCTTC	CSASGQGLFYGYTF
TRBJ2-5	TRBD2	NA	TRBV10-1	TGCGCCAGCAGTGATGTCGGGGCTAGCGGGGGGCAAGAGACCCAGTACTTC	CASSDVGASGGQETQYF
TRBJ2-5	NA	many	TRBV2	TGTGCCAGCAGTGAAGCCGGATTTCAAGAGACCCAGTACTTC	CASSEAGFQETQYF